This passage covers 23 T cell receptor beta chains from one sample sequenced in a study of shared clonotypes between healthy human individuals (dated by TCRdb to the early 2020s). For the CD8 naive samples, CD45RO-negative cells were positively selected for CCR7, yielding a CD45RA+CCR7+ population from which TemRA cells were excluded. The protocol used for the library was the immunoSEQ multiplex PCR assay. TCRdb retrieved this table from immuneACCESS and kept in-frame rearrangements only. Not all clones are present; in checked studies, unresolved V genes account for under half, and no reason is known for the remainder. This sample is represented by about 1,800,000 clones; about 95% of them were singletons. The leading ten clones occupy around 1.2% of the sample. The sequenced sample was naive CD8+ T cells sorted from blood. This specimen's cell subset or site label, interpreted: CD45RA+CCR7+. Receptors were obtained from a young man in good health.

In nucleotides, the CDR3 is TGTGCCAGCAGTGCCTCCGGAGTTAGCAATCAGCCCCAGCATTTT. As protein: CASSASGVSNQPQHF. The chain combines TRBV6-1 with TRBJ1-5; D is unclear. From germline, CDR1 is MNHNS and CDR2 SASEGT. V was shortened by 4 bases and J by 0 bases, with 10 bases between the two germline ends. This CDR3 is built from 15 residues.

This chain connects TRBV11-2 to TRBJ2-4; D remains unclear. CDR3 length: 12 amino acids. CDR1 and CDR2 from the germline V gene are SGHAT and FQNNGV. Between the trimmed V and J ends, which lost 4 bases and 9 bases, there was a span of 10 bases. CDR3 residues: CASSSGHPIQYF. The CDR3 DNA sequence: TGTGCCAGCAGCTCCGGGCACCCCATTCAGTACTTC. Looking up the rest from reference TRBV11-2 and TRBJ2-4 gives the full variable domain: EAGVAQSPRYKIIEKRQSVAFWCNPISGHATLYWYQQILGQGPKLLIQFQNNGVVDDSQLPKDRFSAERLKGVDSTLKIQPAKLEDSAVYLCASSSGHPIQYFGAGTRLSVL.

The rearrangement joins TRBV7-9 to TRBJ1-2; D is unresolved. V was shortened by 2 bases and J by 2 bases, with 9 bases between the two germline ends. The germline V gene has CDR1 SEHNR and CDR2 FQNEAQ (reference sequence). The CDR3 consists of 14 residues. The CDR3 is CASSLTSPNYGYTF. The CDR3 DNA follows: TGTGCCAGCAGCTTAACTTCACCCAACTATGGCTACACCTTC.

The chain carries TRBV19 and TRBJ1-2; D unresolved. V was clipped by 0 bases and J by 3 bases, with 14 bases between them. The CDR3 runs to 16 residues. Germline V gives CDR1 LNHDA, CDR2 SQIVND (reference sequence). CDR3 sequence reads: CASSIDKDGPHYGYTF. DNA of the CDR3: TGTGCCAGTAGTATAGACAAGGACGGCCCCCACTATGGCTACACCTTC.

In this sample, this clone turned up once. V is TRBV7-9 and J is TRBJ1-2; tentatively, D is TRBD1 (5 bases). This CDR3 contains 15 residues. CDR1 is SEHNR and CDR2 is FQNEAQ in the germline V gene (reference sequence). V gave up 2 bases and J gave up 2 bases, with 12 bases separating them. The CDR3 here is CASSLQGLMNYGYTF. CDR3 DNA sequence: TGTGCCAGCAGCTTACAGGGTCTGATGAACTATGGCTACACCTTC.

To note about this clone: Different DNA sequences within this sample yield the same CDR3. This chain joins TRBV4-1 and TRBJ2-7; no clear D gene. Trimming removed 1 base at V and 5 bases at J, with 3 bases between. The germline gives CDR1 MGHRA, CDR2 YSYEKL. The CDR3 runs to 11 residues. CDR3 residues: CASSQAHEQYF. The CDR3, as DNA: TGCGCCAGCAGCCAAGCCCACGAGCAGTACTTC.

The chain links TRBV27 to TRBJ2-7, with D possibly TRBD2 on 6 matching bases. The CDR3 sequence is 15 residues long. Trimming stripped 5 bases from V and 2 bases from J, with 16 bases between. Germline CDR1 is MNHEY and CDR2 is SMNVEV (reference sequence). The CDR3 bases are TGTGCCAGCAGTCCCTTTTTAGCGGCGCCCTACGAGCAGTACTTC. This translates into CASSPFLAAPYEQYF.

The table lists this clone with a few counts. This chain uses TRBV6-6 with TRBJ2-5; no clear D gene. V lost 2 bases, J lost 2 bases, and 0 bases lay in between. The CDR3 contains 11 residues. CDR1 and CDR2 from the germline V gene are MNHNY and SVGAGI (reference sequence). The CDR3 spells CASSYQETQYF. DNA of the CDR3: TGTGCCAGCAGTTACCAAGAGACCCAGTACTTC.

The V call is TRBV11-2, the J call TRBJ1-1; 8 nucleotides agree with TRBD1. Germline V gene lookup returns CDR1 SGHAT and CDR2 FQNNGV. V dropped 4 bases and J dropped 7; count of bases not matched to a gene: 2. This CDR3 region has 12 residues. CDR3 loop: CASSWDRNEAFF. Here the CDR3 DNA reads TGTGCCAGCAGCTGGGACAGGAATGAAGCTTTCTTT.

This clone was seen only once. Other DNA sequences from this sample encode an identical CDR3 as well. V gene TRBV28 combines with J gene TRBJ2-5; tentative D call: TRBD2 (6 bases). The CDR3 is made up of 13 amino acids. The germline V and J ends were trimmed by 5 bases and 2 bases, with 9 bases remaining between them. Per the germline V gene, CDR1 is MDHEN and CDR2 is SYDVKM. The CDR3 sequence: CASSGGLQETQYF. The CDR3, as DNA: TGTGCCAGCAGTGGGGGACTTCAAGAGACCCAGTACTTC.

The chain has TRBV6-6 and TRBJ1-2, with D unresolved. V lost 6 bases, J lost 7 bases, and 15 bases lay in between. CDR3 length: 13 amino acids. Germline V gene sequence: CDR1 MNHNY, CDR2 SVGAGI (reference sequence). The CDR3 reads CASSPDDGSGYTF. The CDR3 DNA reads TGTGCCAGCAGCCCGGACGACGGGAGTGGCTACACCTTC.

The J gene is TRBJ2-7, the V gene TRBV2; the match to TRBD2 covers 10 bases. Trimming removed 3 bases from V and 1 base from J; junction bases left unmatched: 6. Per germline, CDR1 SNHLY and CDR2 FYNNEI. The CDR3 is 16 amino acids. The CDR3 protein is CASSELGLAESYEQYF. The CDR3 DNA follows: TGTGCCAGCAGTGAGCTCGGACTAGCGGAGTCCTACGAGCAGTACTTC. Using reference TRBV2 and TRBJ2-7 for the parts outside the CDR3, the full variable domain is EPEVTQTPSHQVTQMGQEVILRCVPISNHLYFYWYRQILGQKVEFLVSFYNNEISEKSEIFDDQFSVERPDGSNFTLKIRSTKLEDSAMYFCASSELGLAESYEQYFGPGTRLTVT.

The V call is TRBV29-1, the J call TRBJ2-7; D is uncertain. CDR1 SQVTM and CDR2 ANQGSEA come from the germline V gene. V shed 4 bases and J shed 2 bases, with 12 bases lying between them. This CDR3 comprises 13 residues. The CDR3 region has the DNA TGCAGCGTTGCCCCCAGGCGAGCCTACGAGCAGTACTTC. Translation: CSVAPRRAYEQYF.

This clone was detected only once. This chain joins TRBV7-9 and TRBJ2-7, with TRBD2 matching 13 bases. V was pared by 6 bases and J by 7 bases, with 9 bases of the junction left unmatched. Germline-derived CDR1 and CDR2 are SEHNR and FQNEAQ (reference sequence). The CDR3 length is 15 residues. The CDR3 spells CASSYTSGGAAEQYF. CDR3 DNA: TGTGCCAGCAGTTACACTAGCGGGGGGGCCGCAGAGCAGTACTTC.

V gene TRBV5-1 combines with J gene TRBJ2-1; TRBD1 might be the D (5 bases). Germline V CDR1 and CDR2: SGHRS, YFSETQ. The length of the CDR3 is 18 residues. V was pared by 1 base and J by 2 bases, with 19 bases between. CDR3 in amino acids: CASSLYPLGEGAYNEQFF. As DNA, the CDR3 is TGCGCCAGCAGCTTGTACCCGCTAGGGGAAGGCGCCTACAATGAGCAGTTCTTC.

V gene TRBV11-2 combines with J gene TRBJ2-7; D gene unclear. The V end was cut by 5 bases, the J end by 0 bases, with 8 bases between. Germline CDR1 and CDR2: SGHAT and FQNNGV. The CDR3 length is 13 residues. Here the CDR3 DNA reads TGTGCCAGCAGCGTGTCGAGCTCCTACGAGCAGTACTTC. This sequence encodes CASSVSSSYEQYF.

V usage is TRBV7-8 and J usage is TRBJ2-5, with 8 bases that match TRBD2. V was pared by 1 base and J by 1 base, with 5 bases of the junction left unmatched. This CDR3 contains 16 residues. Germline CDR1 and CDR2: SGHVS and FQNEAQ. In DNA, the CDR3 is TGTGCCAGCAGCTTAGGGGCTAGCGGGCCCCAAGAGACCCAGTACTTC. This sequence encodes CASSLGASGPQETQYF. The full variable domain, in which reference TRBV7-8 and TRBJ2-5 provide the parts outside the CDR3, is GAGVSQSPRYKVAKRGQDVALRCDPISGHVSLFWYQQALGQGPEFLTYFQNEAQLDKSGLPSDRFFAERPEGSVSTLKIQRTQQEDSAVYLCASSLGASGPQETQYFGPGTRLLVL.

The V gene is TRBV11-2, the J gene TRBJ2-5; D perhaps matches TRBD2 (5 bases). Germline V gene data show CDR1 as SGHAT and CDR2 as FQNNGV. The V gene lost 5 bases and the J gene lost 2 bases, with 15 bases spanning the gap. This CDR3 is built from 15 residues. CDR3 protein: CASSPVLGEQETQYF. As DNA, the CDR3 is TGTGCCAGCAGCCCCGTGCTCGGGGAGCAAGAGACCCAGTACTTC. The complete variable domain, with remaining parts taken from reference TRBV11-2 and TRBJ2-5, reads EAGVAQSPRYKIIEKRQSVAFWCNPISGHATLYWYQQILGQGPKLLIQFQNNGVVDDSQLPKDRFSAERLKGVDSTLKIQPAKLEDSAVYLCASSPVLGEQETQYFGPGTRLLVL.

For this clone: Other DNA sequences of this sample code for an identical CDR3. The CDR3 protein is CASSLLLGNQPQHF. CDR3 DNA: TGTGCCAGCAGTTTATTGCTAGGGAATCAGCCCCAGCATTTT. The rearrangement joins TRBV27 to TRBJ1-5; D not resolved. Germline CDR1 is MNHEY and CDR2 is SMNVEV (reference sequence). The CDR3 spans 14 residues. The ends were cut back, 1 base at V and 4 bases at J, with 8 bases in the middle.

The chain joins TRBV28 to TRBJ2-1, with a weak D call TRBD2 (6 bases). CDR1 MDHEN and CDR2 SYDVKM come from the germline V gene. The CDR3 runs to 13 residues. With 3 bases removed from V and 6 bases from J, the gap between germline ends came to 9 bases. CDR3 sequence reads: CASSFGGTNEQFF. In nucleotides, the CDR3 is TGTGCCAGCAGTTTCGGGGGTACCAATGAGCAGTTCTTC. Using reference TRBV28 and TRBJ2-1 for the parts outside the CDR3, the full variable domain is DVKVTQSSRYLVKRTGEKVFLECVQDMDHENMFWYRQDPGLGLRLIYFSYDVKMKEKGDIPEGYSVSREKKERFSLILESASTNQTSMYLCASSFGGTNEQFFGPGTRLTVL.

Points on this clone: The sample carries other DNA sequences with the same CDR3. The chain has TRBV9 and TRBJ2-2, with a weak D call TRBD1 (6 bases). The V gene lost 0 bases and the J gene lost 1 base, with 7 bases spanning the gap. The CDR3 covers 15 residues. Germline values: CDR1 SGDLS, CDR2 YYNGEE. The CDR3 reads CASSVEGQNTGELFF. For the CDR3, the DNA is TGTGCCAGCAGCGTAGAGGGACAGAACACCGGGGAGCTGTTTTTT.

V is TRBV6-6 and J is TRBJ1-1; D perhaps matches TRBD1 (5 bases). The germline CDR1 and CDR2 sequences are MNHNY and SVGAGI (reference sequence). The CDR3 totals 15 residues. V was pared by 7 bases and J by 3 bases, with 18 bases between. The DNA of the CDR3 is TGTGCCAGCACGATAATAGGGCTGGGGGACACTGAAGCTTTCTTT. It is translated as CASTIIGLGDTEAFF.

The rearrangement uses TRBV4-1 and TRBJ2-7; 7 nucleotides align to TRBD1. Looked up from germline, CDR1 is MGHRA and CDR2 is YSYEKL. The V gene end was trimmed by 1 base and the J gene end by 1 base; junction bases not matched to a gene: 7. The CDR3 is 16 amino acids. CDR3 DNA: TGCGCCAGCAGCCAAGTGGACAGGAGTCCATCCTACGAGCAGTACTTC. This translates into CASSQVDRSPSYEQYF.